One and the same sample provided the 14 T cell receptor beta chains below, sequenced in a study of blood T cell repertoires in COVID-19. Profiling relied on immunoSEQ multiplex PCR, and the TCRdb table lists in-frame clones only, not all of them. The profile shows 150,000 to 200,000 clones, less than 90% of them singletons. The sequenced material came from peripheral blood. These receptors all stem from a man aged 55 to 70 with acute or convalescent COVID-19.

This chain links TRBV12-5 with TRBJ2-1; 9 bases line up with TRBD2. In germline, CDR1 is LGHNT, CDR2 FRNRAP. The CDR3 extends over 12 amino acids. V was pared by 4 bases and J by 10 bases, with 2 bases of the junction left unmatched. Here the CDR3 reads CASGWLAGEQFF. The CDR3 DNA follows: TGTGCTAGTGGTTGGCTAGCGGGAGAGCAGTTCTTC.

This chain connects TRBV7-8 to TRBJ2-4; TRBD2 is a possible D gene (7 bases). This CDR3 has 15 amino acids. Germline V gene data show CDR1 as SGHVS and CDR2 as FQNEAQ. V gave up 1 base and J gave up 8 bases, with 15 bases separating them. CDR3 sequence (DNA): TGTGCCAGCAGCTTAGATGGGGGGGCGACGGACATTCAGTACTTC. Encoded protein: CASSLDGGATDIQYF.

This chain links TRBV28 with TRBJ1-6; D remains ambiguous. The CDR3 loop spans 16 amino acids. V shed 2 bases and J shed 10 bases, with 18 bases lying between them. From germline, CDR1 is MDHEN and CDR2 SYDVKM. This CDR3 is CASSLPGELLRSPLHF. The CDR3 region has the DNA TGTGCCAGCAGTTTACCCGGGGAATTGCTTCGGTCACCCCTCCACTTT.

This chain links TRBV29-1 with TRBJ2-2, with 16 bases that match TRBD2. The CDR3 is 17 amino acids. Germline CDR1 and CDR2: SQVTM and ANQGSEA. Germline trimming cut 6 bases from V and 5 bases from J; bases unmatched to any gene: 9. The DNA of the CDR3 is TGCAGCGTGAGAACTCCGGGACTAGCGGGAGGGACCGGGGAGCTGTTTTTT. Its translation: CSVRTPGLAGGTGELFF.

This clone is large (0.1 to 1%) by share. The CDR3 here is CASSLAPGTTKPYGYTF. The CDR3 DNA reads TGTGCCAGCAGCTTAGCCCCGGGGACAACTAAGCCCTATGGCTACACCTTC. The chain combines TRBV11-2 with TRBJ1-2, with a tentative D call TRBD1 (6 bases). Germline loops: CDR1 SGHAT, CDR2 FQNNGV. The CDR3 has 17 residues. The ends were cut back, 1 base at V and 4 bases at J, with 19 bases in the middle.

The chain carries TRBV7-9 and TRBJ1-2, with D hard to call. The CDR3 has 15 amino acids. CDR1 and CDR2 (germline): SEHNR, FQNEAQ (reference sequence). Trimming cost V 7 bases and J 5 bases, with 20 bases left between them. The CDR3 is CASNGVADSLYGYTF. The CDR3 nucleotides read TGTGCCAGCAATGGGGTAGCGGACTCCCTTTATGGCTACACCTTC.

The rearrangement uses TRBV18 and TRBJ2-7; TRBD2 might be the D (6 bases). Trimming stripped 3 bases from V and 5 bases from J, with 14 bases between. The CDR3 is 14 residues long. Germline V lookup: CDR1 KGHSH, CDR2 LQKENI. CDR3 coding DNA: TGTGCCAGCTCACCGATCGGGAGTCTCAACGAGCAGTACTTC. This sequence encodes CASSPIGSLNEQYF.

This chain joins TRBV7-9 and TRBJ2-3, with a tentative D call TRBD2 (5 bases). The CDR3 is 12 amino acids. Trimming cost V 4 bases and J 5 bases, with 7 bases left between them. Germline V gene data show CDR1 as SEHNR and CDR2 as FQNEAQ (reference sequence). The CDR3 nucleotides read TGTGCCAGCAGCTGGGGAGAAGATACGCAGTATTTT. It codes for CASSWGEDTQYF.

The rearrangement joins TRBV24-1 to TRBJ2-3; perhaps TRBD2 as D (6 bases). Trimming took off 9 bases at V and 6 bases at J, with 15 bases between the two ends. Per germline, CDR1 KGHDR and CDR2 SFDVKD. This CDR3 region has 13 residues. The CDR3: CATGDGSADTQYF. The CDR3 DNA reads TGTGCCACCGGGGACGGGAGCGCGGATACGCAGTATTTT.

This chain joins TRBV29-1 and TRBJ1-2; D possibly corresponds to TRBD1 (5 bases). V was trimmed by 3 bases and J by 8 bases, leaving 10 bases between them. This CDR3 contains 11 residues. Germline CDR1 SQVTM, CDR2 ANQGSEA. For the CDR3, the DNA is TGCAGCGTTGACGGGGGGGAAGGCTACACCTTC. It specifies CSVDGGEGYTF.

The chain is built from TRBV7-2 and TRBJ2-7, with D maybe TRBD2 (6 bases). Trimming cost V 1 base and J 9 bases, with 16 bases left between them. This CDR3 is 14 amino acids long. From germline, CDR1 is SGHTA and CDR2 FQGNSA. The DNA for the CDR3 is TGTGCCAGCAGCTTAGATGGGGGAGGTGACGCGCAGTACTTC. Translation: CASSLDGGGDAQYF.

The chain carries TRBV7-2 and TRBJ2-1; 9 nucleotides match TRBD2. V gave up 1 base and J gave up 4 bases; unmatched junction bases: 8. This CDR3 is built from 17 residues. Looked up from germline, CDR1 is SGHTA and CDR2 is FQGNSA. The CDR3 nucleotides are TGTGCCAGCAGCTTAGAATCGGCGGGAGGGGATTACAATGAGCAGTTCTTC. Encoded protein: CASSLESAGGDYNEQFF.

This clone was counted at least ten times. Other DNA sequences in this specimen translate into the identical CDR3. The rearrangement joins TRBV7-9 to TRBJ1-6; maybe TRBD1 (6 bases). CDR1 and CDR2 from the germline V gene are SEHNR and FQNEAQ (reference sequence). The CDR3 length is 18 residues. The germline V and J ends were trimmed by 0 bases and 5 bases, with 17 bases remaining between them. CDR3 in amino acids: CASSLASSGEVHNSPLHF. CDR3 coding DNA: TGTGCCAGCAGCTTAGCCTCCTCAGGGGAAGTCCATAATTCACCCCTCCACTTT.

This chain joins TRBV27 and TRBJ2-2; 9 bases fit TRBD2. The germline V gene encodes CDR1 MNHEY and CDR2 SMNVEV (reference sequence). J was trimmed by 5 bases and V by 6 bases; bases with no gene match: 13. This CDR3 is 17 amino acids long. Here the CDR3 DNA reads TGTGCCAGCAGGCGGGCGGCTAGCGGGACATATACCGGGGAGCTGTTTTTT. This gives the protein CASRRAASGTYTGELFF.